Listed below are T cell receptor beta chains from one sample, sequenced in a study of blood T cell repertoires in COVID-19. Here immunoSEQ multiplex PCR was the method, and the copy in TCRdb shows in-frame clones only, minus some. The sample lists over 130,000 clones; 75% to 90% were seen once. Sequencing input: peripheral blood. The receptors shown here come from a woman aged 55-69 years with active or convalescent COVID-19. The CDR3 runs from the conserved cysteine through the conserved F or W. Fields, in order: V gene, D gene, clone size, J gene, CDR3 DNA, CDR3 protein. A D gene is named only where the DNA matches it firmly. Part of the rows lack a size; the others show once, few, many or a class for expanded clones.

v_gene: TRBV4-2; d_gene: .; abundance: .; j_gene: TRBJ1-6; CDR3nt: TGTGCCAGCAGCCAAGATTTAGCGGGGGATTCACCCCTCCACTTT; CDR3aa: CASSQDLAGDSPLHF
v_gene: TRBV11-2; d_gene: TRBD2; abundance: .; j_gene: TRBJ2-5; CDR3nt: TGTGCCAGCAGCTTTGGATTGAGCGGGGGGCTCCCACAGACCCAGTACTTC; CDR3aa: CASSFGLSGGLPQTQYF
v_gene: TRBV10-3; d_gene: TRBD1; abundance: .; j_gene: TRBJ2-1; CDR3nt: TGTGCCATCAGTGAGTCGATTTCAGGGGGCAATGAGCAGTTCTTC; CDR3aa: CAISESISGGNEQFF
v_gene: TRBV10-3; d_gene: .; abundance: .; j_gene: TRBJ1-1; CDR3nt: TGTGCCATCAGTGAGTCTCGGTCTGAAGCTTTCTTT; CDR3aa: CAISESRSEAFF
v_gene: TRBV11-3; d_gene: TRBD2; abundance: few; j_gene: TRBJ2-3; CDR3nt: TGTGCCAGCAGCCCGGGGACTACTGCCCATACGCAGTATTTT; CDR3aa: CASSPGTTAHTQYF
v_gene: TRBV6-5; d_gene: TRBD1; abundance: .; j_gene: TRBJ1-2; CDR3nt: TGTGCCAGCAGTTACGGGACAGGGAACAACTATGGCTACACCTTC; CDR3aa: CASSYGTGNNYGYTF
v_gene: TRBV12-5; d_gene: .; abundance: .; j_gene: TRBJ2-1; CDR3nt: TGTGCTAGTGGTTTGGTAGCGAGGATGGGGCAGTTCTTC; CDR3aa: CASGLVARMGQFF
v_gene: TRBV5-6; d_gene: TRBD1; abundance: .; j_gene: TRBJ1-6; CDR3nt: TGTGCCAGCGGTACCGGGACAGTGAATTCACCCCTCCACTTT; CDR3aa: CASGTGTVNSPLHF
v_gene: TRBV4-3; d_gene: .; abundance: .; j_gene: TRBJ1-2; CDR3nt: TGCGCCAGCAGCCAAGTCTTCGGGGATGGCTACACCTTC; CDR3aa: CASSQVFGDGYTF
v_gene: TRBV10-3; d_gene: TRBD1; abundance: .; j_gene: TRBJ1-2; CDR3nt: TGTGCCATCAGTGAAGGGACAGGGGGTGGCTACACCTTC; CDR3aa: CAISEGTGGGYTF
v_gene: TRBV7-2; d_gene: TRBD1; abundance: .; j_gene: TRBJ1-4; CDR3nt: TGTGCCAGCAGTCAGGGGACGGACAGGGGTGCAAAACTGTTTTTT; CDR3aa: CASSQGTDRGAKLFF
v_gene: TRBV9; d_gene: .; abundance: .; j_gene: TRBJ2-5; CDR3nt: TGTGCCAGCAGCAAAGCTGGGGGGAGAGCCCAAGAGACCCAGTACTTC; CDR3aa: CASSKAGGRAQETQYF
v_gene: TRBV6-5; d_gene: TRBD1; abundance: .; j_gene: TRBJ2-7; CDR3nt: TGTGCCAGCAGTCAACAGGGGTCCCCCTCCTACGAGCAGTACTTC; CDR3aa: CASSQQGSPSYEQYF
v_gene: TRBV14; d_gene: TRBD1; abundance: .; j_gene: TRBJ1-2; CDR3nt: TGTGCCAGCAGCCAAGGGGACAGGGATTTTGGCTACACCTTC; CDR3aa: CASSQGDRDFGYTF
v_gene: TRBV12-3/TRBV12-4; d_gene: .; abundance: .; j_gene: TRBJ1-2; CDR3nt: TGTGCCAGCACCCCGCCCGGATGGGCCGGCTACACCTTC; CDR3aa: CASTPPGWAGYTF
v_gene: TRBV10-2; d_gene: .; abundance: .; j_gene: TRBJ2-3; CDR3nt: TGCGCCACCAGGGGGGCCCCCCGGTTCCCAGGTACGCAGTATTTT; CDR3aa: CATRGAPRFPGTQYF
v_gene: TRBV9; d_gene: .; abundance: .; j_gene: TRBJ1-3; CDR3nt: TGTGCCAGCAGCGTAGCCAGGGGTTCGGGAAACACCATATATTTT; CDR3aa: CASSVARGSGNTIYF
v_gene: TRBV13; d_gene: .; abundance: .; j_gene: TRBJ1-2; CDR3nt: TGTGCCAGCAGCTCCCGGGGGGAAAGATATGGCTACACCTTC; CDR3aa: CASSSRGERYGYTF
v_gene: TRBV19; d_gene: .; abundance: .; j_gene: TRBJ1-2; CDR3nt: TGTGCCAGTAGCTTCAGGGACTATGGCTACACCTTC; CDR3aa: CASSFRDYGYTF
v_gene: TRBV7-2; d_gene: TRBD2; abundance: .; j_gene: TRBJ2-1; CDR3nt: TGTGCCAGCAGCTTGTTCAGCGGGGGGGCCTCCTACAATGAGCAGTTCTTC; CDR3aa: CASSLFSGGASYNEQFF
v_gene: TRBV19; d_gene: .; abundance: few; j_gene: TRBJ1-3; CDR3nt: TGTGCCAGTAGGAGTTACTCTGGAAACACCATATATTTT; CDR3aa: CASRSYSGNTIYF
v_gene: TRBV14; d_gene: .; abundance: .; j_gene: TRBJ1-5; CDR3nt: TGTGCCAGCAGTCCCTCGGGGGGGCAGCCCCAGCATTTT; CDR3aa: CASSPSGGQPQHF
v_gene: TRBV6-6; d_gene: TRBD2; abundance: .; j_gene: TRBJ2-1; CDR3nt: TGTGCCAGCAGTCTGGGACTAGCGGGGAATGGTGAGCAGTTCTTC; CDR3aa: CASSLGLAGNGEQFF
v_gene: TRBV7-2; d_gene: TRBD2; abundance: .; j_gene: TRBJ2-7; CDR3nt: TGTGCCAGCAGCTTAGGGGCTAGCGGGGGGGGCGCCTACGAGCAGTACTTC; CDR3aa: CASSLGASGGGAYEQYF
v_gene: TRBV7-9; d_gene: .; abundance: once; j_gene: TRBJ2-1; CDR3nt: TGTGCCAGCAGCTTAGCTGTCAACAACAATGAGCAGTTCTTC; CDR3aa: CASSLAVNNNEQFF
v_gene: TRBV5-6; d_gene: TRBD1; abundance: once; j_gene: TRBJ2-1; CDR3nt: TGTGCCAGCAGCTTTACCGGGACAGGGTCATCCTACAATGAGCAGTTCTTC; CDR3aa: CASSFTGTGSSYNEQFF
v_gene: TRBV19; d_gene: .; abundance: .; j_gene: TRBJ1-2; CDR3nt: TGTGCCAGTAGGGACCGAGGACAAACTAACTATGGCTACACCTTC; CDR3aa: CASRDRGQTNYGYTF
v_gene: TRBV7-2; d_gene: TRBD1; abundance: .; j_gene: TRBJ1-2; CDR3nt: TGTGCCAGCAGCTTAGCGTCGGGACAGCATGGCTACACCTTC; CDR3aa: CASSLASGQHGYTF
v_gene: TRBV7-9; d_gene: .; abundance: .; j_gene: TRBJ1-1; CDR3nt: TGTGCCAGCAGCTTAGTTATGGAGGGACCTGAAGCTTTCTTT; CDR3aa: CASSLVMEGPEAFF
v_gene: TRBV15; d_gene: .; abundance: .; j_gene: TRBJ1-1; CDR3nt: TGTGCCACCAGCCGGCCTCGAGGCACTGAAGCTTTCTTT; CDR3aa: CATSRPRGTEAFF
v_gene: TRBV7-2; d_gene: .; abundance: .; j_gene: TRBJ2-7; CDR3nt: TGTGCCAGCAGCTACCCCAGGGGCAACGAGCAGTACTTC; CDR3aa: CASSYPRGNEQYF
v_gene: TRBV5-1; d_gene: .; abundance: .; j_gene: TRBJ1-3; CDR3nt: TGCGCCAGCAGCTTGGGGAGCAGGGAGGGCTCTGGAAACACCATATATTTT; CDR3aa: CASSLGSREGSGNTIYF
v_gene: TRBV7-2; d_gene: .; abundance: .; j_gene: TRBJ2-5; CDR3nt: TGTGCCAGCAGCTTAATCTCCCCGACATCGTGGGCGCAAGAGACCCAGTACTTC; CDR3aa: CASSLISPTSWAQETQYF
v_gene: TRBV4-1; d_gene: TRBD1; abundance: .; j_gene: TRBJ1-2; CDR3nt: TGCGCCAGCAGCCAAGAAAACAGGGGAAGAGCTAACTATGGCTACACCTTC; CDR3aa: CASSQENRGRANYGYTF
v_gene: TRBV7-2; d_gene: .; abundance: .; j_gene: TRBJ2-6; CDR3nt: TGTGCCAGCAGCTTTAGTAGCTCTGGGGCCAACGTCCTGACTTTC; CDR3aa: CASSFSSSGANVLTF
v_gene: TRBV5-1; d_gene: TRBD1; abundance: .; j_gene: TRBJ2-5; CDR3nt: TGCGCCAGCAGCGTGGGACAGAAAGAGACCCAGTACTTC; CDR3aa: CASSVGQKETQYF
v_gene: TRBV25-1; d_gene: .; abundance: .; j_gene: TRBJ1-2; CDR3nt: TGTGCCAGCAGTGGGGGGGGTACTGGCTACACCTTC; CDR3aa: CASSGGGTGYTF
v_gene: TRBV7-2; d_gene: TRBD1; abundance: .; j_gene: TRBJ1-4; CDR3nt: TGTGCCAGCAGCTTACAGACAGGGGCTAATGAAAAACTGTTTTTT; CDR3aa: CASSLQTGANEKLFF
v_gene: TRBV9; d_gene: TRBD1; abundance: .; j_gene: TRBJ1-6; CDR3nt: TGTGCCAGCAGCGTATCCTCCGGACAGGGGGCCTCATCACCCCTCCACTTT; CDR3aa: CASSVSSGQGASSPLHF
v_gene: TRBV6-2/TRBV6-3; d_gene: TRBD2; abundance: .; j_gene: TRBJ2-1; CDR3nt: TGTGCCAGCAGCCCGGGACTAGCGGGGGGGCTTGATGAGCAGTTCTTC; CDR3aa: CASSPGLAGGLDEQFF
v_gene: TRBV9; d_gene: TRBD2; abundance: .; j_gene: TRBJ2-3; CDR3nt: TGTGCCAGCAGCGCCGGTACTGGTCGGGGGGGCCCCACAGATACGCAGTATTTT; CDR3aa: CASSAGTGRGGPTDTQYF
v_gene: TRBV19; d_gene: TRBD1; abundance: once; j_gene: TRBJ1-1; CDR3nt: TGTGCCTCAGGAGACAGGGCGAACACTGAAGCTTTCTTT; CDR3aa: CASGDRANTEAFF
v_gene: TRBV7-2; d_gene: .; abundance: .; j_gene: TRBJ2-3; CDR3nt: TGTGCCAGCAGTGCGGGCGCAGATACGCAGTATTTT; CDR3aa: CASSAGADTQYF
v_gene: TRBV7-9; d_gene: .; abundance: .; j_gene: TRBJ1-3; CDR3nt: TGTGCCAGCACTCTGACTTCTTCGGGAGGAAACACCATATATTTT; CDR3aa: CASTLTSSGGNTIYF
v_gene: TRBV2; d_gene: .; abundance: .; j_gene: TRBJ1-5; CDR3nt: TGTGCCAGTCGAGGGGGGGACCAGCCCCAGCATTTT; CDR3aa: CASRGGDQPQHF
v_gene: TRBV20-1; d_gene: .; abundance: once; j_gene: TRBJ1-2; CDR3nt: TGCAGTGTAAAGGACAGCTATGGCTACACCTTC; CDR3aa: CSVKDSYGYTF
v_gene: TRBV5-6; d_gene: TRBD2; abundance: .; j_gene: TRBJ2-7; CDR3nt: TGTGCCAGCAGCTTGGAGGGGACTAGCCGTTCCTACGAGCAGTACTTC; CDR3aa: CASSLEGTSRSYEQYF
v_gene: TRBV2; d_gene: TRBD1; abundance: .; j_gene: TRBJ2-1; CDR3nt: TGTGCCAGCAGTGAAGCGCAGACAGGGGGCAATGAGCAGTTCTTC; CDR3aa: CASSEAQTGGNEQFF
v_gene: TRBV5-1; d_gene: .; abundance: .; j_gene: TRBJ2-2; CDR3nt: TGCGCCAGCAGTCGCGGGACAGCTACCGGGGAGCTGTTTTTT; CDR3aa: CASSRGTATGELFF
v_gene: TRBV15; d_gene: .; abundance: .; j_gene: TRBJ1-4; CDR3nt: TGTGCCACCAGCAGAGATTTTGGGACATCGGTGGATGAAAAACTGTTTTTT; CDR3aa: CATSRDFGTSVDEKLFF
v_gene: TRBV18; d_gene: .; abundance: few; j_gene: TRBJ1-5; CDR3nt: TGTGCCAGCTCACCTGGTTTAGGGAGGGATCAGCCCCAGCATTTT; CDR3aa: CASSPGLGRDQPQHF
v_gene: TRBV2; d_gene: .; abundance: .; j_gene: TRBJ1-4; CDR3nt: TGTGCCGGACTCAAAGGGTTATCAACTAATGAAAAACTGTTTTTT; CDR3aa: CAGLKGLSTNEKLFF
v_gene: TRBV2; d_gene: .; abundance: .; j_gene: TRBJ1-1; CDR3nt: TGTGCCAGCAGGTATAACACTGAAGCTTTCTTT; CDR3aa: CASRYNTEAFF
v_gene: TRBV10-3; d_gene: TRBD1; abundance: once; j_gene: TRBJ2-7; CDR3nt: TGTGCCATCAGTGGGGGGCAGGGGGTTTCCTACGAGCAGTACTTC; CDR3aa: CAISGGQGVSYEQYF